This is a list of T cell receptor beta chains from one sample in a study of blood T cell repertoires in COVID-19. Using immunoSEQ multiplex PCR, the repertoire was profiled, and TCRdb retains in-frame clones only, with some absent. Of approximately 210,000 clones in the sample, 80% to 90% were seen once. The sample was peripheral blood. Source of these receptors: a woman in her 70s with active or convalescent COVID-19. Each CDR3 is given with its conserved first and last residue. Fields, in order: D gene, J gene, clone size, V gene, CDR3 DNA, CDR3 protein. D genes are given only for firm matches. Not all rows give a size; the values are once, few, many and, for expanded clones, a class.

d_call: TRBD1; j_call: TRBJ1-2; clone_size: .; v_call: TRBV6-5; cdr3_nt: TGTGCCAGCAGCCGACAGGGGGCTGGAGGCTACACCTTC; cdr3_aa: CASSRQGAGGYTF
d_call: TRBD2; j_call: TRBJ2-2; clone_size: .; v_call: TRBV6-5; cdr3_nt: TGTGCCAGCACCCAACTAGCGGGAGTGGCCGGGGAGCTGTTTTTT; cdr3_aa: CASTQLAGVAGELFF
d_call: .; j_call: TRBJ1-2; clone_size: .; v_call: TRBV7-9; cdr3_nt: TGTGCCAGCAGCTTAGAAAGACAGGACTCGACCTTC; cdr3_aa: CASSLERQDSTF
d_call: .; j_call: TRBJ2-6; clone_size: .; v_call: TRBV6-5; cdr3_nt: TGTGCCACCTTTGGGGCCAACGTCCTGACTTTC; cdr3_aa: CATFGANVLTF
d_call: TRBD2; j_call: TRBJ2-7; clone_size: once; v_call: TRBV5-1; cdr3_nt: TGCGCCAGCAGCCCGGGACTAGCGGGATCCTACGAGCAGTACTTC; cdr3_aa: CASSPGLAGSYEQYF
d_call: TRBD1; j_call: TRBJ2-1; clone_size: .; v_call: TRBV30; cdr3_nt: TGTGCCTGGAATCCAGTCCGGGACAGGGGACACAATGAGCAGTTCTTC; cdr3_aa: CAWNPVRDRGHNEQFF
d_call: TRBD2; j_call: TRBJ2-1; clone_size: .; v_call: TRBV19; cdr3_nt: TGTGCCAGTAGAGCTAGCGGGAGGGGTTTAGGTGAGCAGTTCTTC; cdr3_aa: CASRASGRGLGEQFF
d_call: TRBD1; j_call: TRBJ1-5; clone_size: .; v_call: TRBV12-3/TRBV12-4; cdr3_nt: TGTGCCAGCAGGGGGACAGAGAATCAGCCCCAGCATTTT; cdr3_aa: CASRGTENQPQHF
d_call: TRBD1; j_call: TRBJ1-2; clone_size: .; v_call: TRBV18; cdr3_nt: TGTGCCAGCTCAGAAGACAGGGGTGGCTACACCTTC; cdr3_aa: CASSEDRGGYTF
d_call: .; j_call: TRBJ1-3; clone_size: .; v_call: TRBV11-2; cdr3_nt: TGTGCCAGCAGCCTCCAGGGACTCTCTGGAAACACCATATATTTT; cdr3_aa: CASSLQGLSGNTIYF
d_call: .; j_call: TRBJ1-2; clone_size: .; v_call: TRBV19; cdr3_nt: TGTGCCAGTAGTATAACAGAACAAGGCGGGGGCTACACCTTC; cdr3_aa: CASSITEQGGGYTF
d_call: TRBD2; j_call: TRBJ2-5; clone_size: .; v_call: TRBV5-1; cdr3_nt: TGCGCCAGCAGCTTGGGCGTCAGGGAGGGAGAGACCCAGTACTTC; cdr3_aa: CASSLGVREGETQYF
d_call: .; j_call: TRBJ2-1; clone_size: .; v_call: TRBV5-1; cdr3_nt: TGCGCCAGCAGGTCAGACTGGAGTGAGCAGTTCTTC; cdr3_aa: CASRSDWSEQFF
d_call: TRBD1; j_call: TRBJ1-1; clone_size: .; v_call: TRBV6-6; cdr3_nt: TGTGCCAGCAGCTTGGGAGGAGGGGGCAACACTGAAGCTTTCTTT; cdr3_aa: CASSLGGGGNTEAFF
d_call: .; j_call: TRBJ2-3; clone_size: .; v_call: TRBV30; cdr3_nt: TGTGCCTGGAGGACCGGGACACTCCACACGGCGCAGTATTTT; cdr3_aa: CAWRTGTLHTAQYF
d_call: .; j_call: TRBJ2-1; clone_size: .; v_call: TRBV12-5; cdr3_nt: TGTGCTAGTGGTTTGGGCGGCCCGGCAAATGAGCAGTTCTTC; cdr3_aa: CASGLGGPANEQFF
d_call: .; j_call: TRBJ2-6; clone_size: .; v_call: TRBV7-2; cdr3_nt: TGTGCCAGCAGCTCCCGCTCTGGGGCCAACGTCCTGACTTTC; cdr3_aa: CASSSRSGANVLTF
d_call: .; j_call: TRBJ2-7; clone_size: .; v_call: TRBV29-1; cdr3_nt: TGCAGCTTCCAACAGGGAAGGGGGGGCTACGAGCAGTACTTC; cdr3_aa: CSFQQGRGGYEQYF
d_call: .; j_call: TRBJ1-1; clone_size: .; v_call: TRBV4-2; cdr3_nt: TGTGCCAGCAGCCAAGGCAGTCAAACTAGGAACACTGAAGCTTTCTTT; cdr3_aa: CASSQGSQTRNTEAFF
d_call: .; j_call: TRBJ2-7; clone_size: .; v_call: TRBV7-2; cdr3_nt: TGTGCCAGCAGCGCCGGCCGGGGTCGAACCTACGAGCAGTACTTC; cdr3_aa: CASSAGRGRTYEQYF
d_call: TRBD2; j_call: TRBJ2-7; clone_size: .; v_call: TRBV5-4; cdr3_nt: TGTGCCAGCAGCTTGGCTAGCGGGAGGGTCGAGCAGTACTTC; cdr3_aa: CASSLASGRVEQYF
d_call: .; j_call: TRBJ2-3; clone_size: .; v_call: TRBV11-2; cdr3_nt: TGTGCCAGCAGCTTGAGAAACAGTCGAGTTCAGCGGCGCACAGATACGCAGTATTTT; cdr3_aa: CASSLRNSRVQRRTDTQYF
d_call: TRBD2; j_call: TRBJ2-7; clone_size: .; v_call: TRBV3-1/TRBV3-2; cdr3_nt: TGTGCCAGCAGCCGTCCAACCGGGGACTACCGAGAGCAGTACTTC; cdr3_aa: CASSRPTGDYREQYF
d_call: TRBD1; j_call: TRBJ2-3; clone_size: .; v_call: TRBV6-5; cdr3_nt: TGTGCCAGCTCAAGGACAGGGGTTACAGATACGCAGTATTTT; cdr3_aa: CASSRTGVTDTQYF
d_call: .; j_call: TRBJ2-7; clone_size: .; v_call: TRBV9; cdr3_nt: TGTGCCAGCAGCGTAAGGCAGGTGGGCGAGCAGTACTTC; cdr3_aa: CASSVRQVGEQYF
d_call: .; j_call: TRBJ2-6; clone_size: once; v_call: TRBV5-1; cdr3_nt: TGCGCCAGCAGCAGTCTTCCGGTTTCCGACTCTGGGGCCAACGTCCTGACTTTC; cdr3_aa: CASSSLPVSDSGANVLTF
d_call: .; j_call: TRBJ2-3; clone_size: once; v_call: TRBV5-1; cdr3_nt: TGCGCCAGCAGCTTGGGTGTAAGCACAGATACGCAGTATTTT; cdr3_aa: CASSLGVSTDTQYF
d_call: .; j_call: TRBJ2-7; clone_size: .; v_call: TRBV6-2/TRBV6-3; cdr3_nt: TGTGCCAGCAGTCGCGCCTACGAGCAGTACTTC; cdr3_aa: CASSRAYEQYF
d_call: .; j_call: TRBJ1-2; clone_size: once; v_call: TRBV28; cdr3_nt: TGTGCCAGCAGATCCACAGGTATCCAAGGGTATGGCTACACCTTC; cdr3_aa: CASRSTGIQGYGYTF
d_call: .; j_call: TRBJ2-1; clone_size: .; v_call: TRBV5-4; cdr3_nt: TGTGCCAGCAGCCTCAGGGCGGCGTCCTACAATGAGCAGTTCTTC; cdr3_aa: CASSLRAASYNEQFF